The 31 T cell receptor beta chains listed next were all sequenced from one sample in a study of shared clonotypes between healthy human individuals. Libraries were prepared by immunoSEQ multiplex PCR; TCRdb keeps only in-frame clonotypes and omits some of them. Of 900,000 to 1,200,000 clones listed, about 80% are singletons. The sample consisted of memory CD4+ T cells from PBMCs. Subset: CD45RA-negative fraction. These receptor sequences come from a young man in good health. Some clones in this sample may be carry-over from other donors' samples.

Only a few counts were recorded for this clone. Distinct nucleotide sequences in the sample also encode this CDR3. CDR3 bases: TGTGCCAGCAGCGTAGGACTAGCGGGGGAGACCCAGTACTTC. Translating it yields CASSVGLAGETQYF. V is TRBV9 and J is TRBJ2-5, with TRBD2 matching over 11 bases. CDR3 length: 14 residues. CDR1 and CDR2 from the germline V gene are SGDLS and YYNGEE. V shed 0 bases and J 5 bases; nucleotides not matched to a gene: 0.

V usage is TRBV10-3 and J usage is TRBJ1-2; 8 bases are a match to TRBD1. The CDR3 length is 14 residues. Germline loops: CDR1 ENHRY, CDR2 SYGVKD. Unmatched junction bases numbered 7, after V lost 8 bases and J lost 2 bases. The CDR3 protein is CAIADWTGNYGYTF. DNA of the CDR3: TGTGCCATCGCCGACTGGACAGGGAACTATGGCTACACCTTC.

The sample holds one count of this clone. The chain uses TRBV27 and TRBJ1-5, with D tentatively TRBD1 (5 bases). Germline CDR1 is MNHEY and CDR2 is SMNVEV (reference sequence). CDR3 length: 15 residues. V lost 2 bases to trimming and J lost 1 base, with 9 bases between them. DNA for the CDR3: TGTGCCAGCAGTTTAAATCGACAGAGCAATCAGCCCCAGCATTTT. It is translated as CASSLNRQSNQPQHF.

This chain links TRBV6-1 with TRBJ2-7; perhaps TRBD2 as D (5 bases). V was shortened by 3 bases and J by 3 bases, with 18 bases between the two germline ends. The CDR3 is 16 amino acids. Germline V gives CDR1 MNHNS, CDR2 SASEGT. CDR3: CASSESREWESYEQYF. The CDR3 bases are TGTGCCAGCAGTGAGTCCCGGGAATGGGAAAGCTACGAGCAGTACTTC.

The V gene is TRBV28, the J gene TRBJ2-1, with 8 bases identical to TRBD2. This CDR3 comprises 15 residues. V shed 5 bases and J 7 bases; nucleotides not matched to a gene: 10. The germline V gene has CDR1 MDHEN and CDR2 SYDVKM. CDR3 loop: CASSRGGLGGNEQFF. In DNA, the CDR3 is TGTGCCAGCAGTCGCGGGGGACTAGGAGGGAATGAGCAGTTCTTC.

The rearrangement joins TRBV29-1 to TRBJ2-5; D remains ambiguous. Germline CDR1 SQVTM, CDR2 ANQGSEA. V was pared by 7 bases and J by 5 bases, with 14 bases between. The CDR3 length is 12 residues. Here the CDR3 reads CSGVIGSETQYF. In nucleotides, the CDR3 is TGCAGCGGGGTGATTGGCTCTGAGACCCAGTACTTC. The complete variable domain, with remaining parts taken from reference TRBV29-1 and TRBJ2-5, reads SAVISQKPSRDICQRGTSLTIQCQVDSQVTMMFWYRQQPGQSLTLIATANQGSEATYESGFVIDKFPISRPNLTFSTLTVSNMSPEDSSIYLCSGVIGSETQYFGPGTRLLVL.

This chain connects TRBV4-1 to TRBJ1-5; D possibly corresponds to TRBD1 (5 bases). The V gene's germline CDR1 is MGHRA and CDR2 YSYEKL. CDR3 length equals 15 residues. V was cut by 2 bases and J by 1 base, with 9 bases left in between. CDR3 in DNA: TGCGCCAGCAGCCAACCGACAGTAAGCAATCAGCCCCAGCATTTT. As protein: CASSQPTVSNQPQHF.

Notes on this clone: The same CDR3 also results from other DNA sequences found in this sample. The chain links TRBV4-1 to TRBJ2-1; D is undetermined. Germline V gene data show CDR1 as MGHRA and CDR2 as YSYEKL. Trimming left V 2 bases short and J 7 bases short, with 9 bases between. The CDR3 length is 13 residues. Written as DNA, the CDR3 is TGCGCCAGCAGCCAAACTGCCAGGAATGAGCAGTTCTTC. Translated: CASSQTARNEQFF.

The chain uses TRBV7-3 and TRBJ2-5; D might be TRBD2 (6 bases). V was clipped by 1 base and J by 1 base, with 13 bases between them. The CDR3 has 16 amino acids. The V gene's germline CDR1 is SGHTA and CDR2 FQGTGA. This chain's CDR3 is CASSLNPAGPQETQYF. For the CDR3, the DNA is TGTGCCAGCAGCTTAAATCCAGCGGGCCCCCAAGAGACCCAGTACTTC. The full variable domain, its missing parts supplied by reference TRBV7-3 and TRBJ2-5, is GAGVSQTPSNKVTEKGKYVELRCDPISGHTALYWYRQSLGQGPEFLIYFQGTGAADDSGLPNDRFFAVRPEGSVSTLKIQRTERGDSAVYLCASSLNPAGPQETQYFGPGTRLLVL.

The rearrangement links TRBV15 to TRBJ1-2; D gene ambiguous. Trimming took off 3 bases at V and 0 bases at J, with 11 bases between the two ends. The CDR3 spans 15 residues. Germline CDR1 is LNHNV and CDR2 is YYDKDF (reference sequence). CDR3 coding DNA: TGTGCCACCAGCAGGGTACCCGAGGCTAACTATGGCTACACCTTC. Residues: CATSRVPEANYGYTF.

CDR3 amino acids: CAWSPTILAGGPDTQYF. In nucleotides, the CDR3 is TGTGCCTGGAGTCCCACTATACTAGCGGGAGGGCCTGATACGCAGTATTTT. The V and J genes are TRBV30 and TRBJ2-3; 13 nucleotides match TRBD2. The junction had 11 bases not matched to a gene; V was cut back by 2 bases and J by 6 bases. The CDR3 loop spans 17 amino acids. CDR1 and CDR2 (germline): GTSNPN, SVGIG (reference sequence). The variable domain in full, with the rest retrieved from reference TRBV30 and TRBJ2-3, is SQTIHQWPATLVQPVGSPLSLECTVEGTSNPNLYWYRQAAGRGLQLLFYSVGIGQISSEVPQNLSASRPQDRQFILSSKKLLLSDSGFYLCAWSPTILAGGPDTQYFGPGTRLTVL.

V is TRBV7-2 and J is TRBJ2-1, with a weak D call TRBD2 (6 bases). The CDR3 has 16 amino acids. The germline V gene encodes CDR1 SGHTA and CDR2 FQGNSA. The ends were cut back, 5 bases at V and 0 bases at J, with 14 bases in the middle. The CDR3, as DNA: TGTGCCAGCAGCCCGACCCTAGCGTCCTCCTACAATGAGCAGTTCTTC. As protein: CASSPTLASSYNEQFF.

This clone was found a few times. The identical CDR3 is also encoded by other nucleotide sequences in the sample. The rearrangement links TRBV9 to TRBJ2-7; D is uncertain. The V end lost 0 bases, the J end lost 0 bases, and 7 bases lay between the germline ends. This CDR3 contains 14 residues. Germline assignment: CDR1 SGDLS and CDR2 YYNGEE. CDR3 region: CASSVDPSSYEQYF. The CDR3 coding sequence is TGTGCCAGCAGCGTAGATCCTAGCTCCTACGAGCAGTACTTC. The full variable domain, rest sourced from reference TRBV9 and TRBJ2-7, is DSGVTQTPKHLITATGQRVTLRCSPRSGDLSVYWYQQSLDQGLQFLIQYYNGEERAKGNILERFSAQQFPDLHSELNLSSLELGDSALYFCASSVDPSSYEQYFGPGTRLTVT.

Details on this clone: One end of the junction does not line up with germline, which may come from a read error. The rearrangement uses TRBV20-1 and TRBJ1-3; D is undetermined. Germline lookup yields CDR1 DFQATT and CDR2 SNEGSKA (reference sequence). This CDR3 comprises 11 residues. CDR3: CSAGDGNTIYF. Here the CDR3 DNA reads TGCAGTGCTGGAGACGGAAACACCATATATTTT.

CDR3 amino acids: CASNSWTRGRGRGDETQYF. The CDR3 DNA sequence: TGTGCCAGCAACTCCTGGACGCGCGGGCGCGGGAGAGGTGACGAGACCCAGTACTTC. V usage is TRBV7-8 and J usage is TRBJ2-5; TRBD2 aligns across 7 bases. The CDR3 loop spans 19 amino acids. The J segment lost 5 bases and the V segment lost 7 bases, leaving 25 bases of the junction unmatched. CDR1 and CDR2 from the germline V gene are SGHVS and FQNEAQ.

The chain links TRBV11-2 to TRBJ2-1, with a weak D call TRBD1 (6 bases). CDR1 and CDR2 (germline): SGHAT, FQNNGV. The CDR3 spans 15 residues. Trimming cost V 6 bases and J 1 base, with 13 bases left between them. The CDR3 coding sequence is TGTGCCAGCAGTCAACCCGGGACATCCTACAATGAGCAGTTCTTC. This encodes CASSQPGTSYNEQFF.

The genes are TRBV11-2 and TRBJ1-3; D remains ambiguous. Germline V lookup: CDR1 SGHAT, CDR2 FQNNGV. The CDR3 covers 14 residues. V was shortened by 4 bases and J by 2 bases, with 9 bases between the two germline ends. The CDR3 reads CASSSPTPGNTIYF. Here the CDR3 DNA reads TGTGCCAGCAGCTCTCCGACACCTGGAAACACCATATATTTT.

This chain links TRBV7-9 with TRBJ2-1; TRBD2 matches 7 bases. V was pared by 5 bases and J by 9 bases, with 13 bases of the junction left unmatched. The CDR3 loop spans 15 amino acids. In germline, CDR1 is SEHNR, CDR2 FQNEAQ (reference sequence). The DNA of the CDR3 is TGTGCCAGCAGCCCGGGGATCTCGGGAGGCGGTGAGCAGTTCTTC. Protein: CASSPGISGGGEQFF.

The chain has TRBV7-7 and TRBJ2-6, with a tentative D call TRBD2 (5 bases). This CDR3 spans 15 amino acids. Germline V CDR1 and CDR2: SSHAT, FNYEAQ (reference sequence). V was clipped by 5 bases and J by 0 bases, with 8 bases between them. CDR3 sequence reads: CASSRTDSGANVLTF. CDR3 bases: TGTGCCAGCAGCCGGACTGACTCTGGGGCCAACGTCCTGACTTTC.

To note about this clone: A much larger clone differs from this one at a single base, so this may be a read error. The chain couples TRBV11-2 to TRBJ2-7, with TRBD1 matching 9 bases. This CDR3 comprises 15 residues. Germline lookup yields CDR1 SGHAT and CDR2 FQNNGV. The CDR3 DNA reads TGTGCCAGCAGCTCTTACAGGGGGCTAGCCTACGGGCAGTACTTC. The encoded protein is CASSSYRGLAYGQYF.

The chain couples TRBV5-1 to TRBJ1-1, with unresolved D. Trimming removed 4 bases from V and 3 bases from J, with 10 bases in between. The germline V gene encodes CDR1 SGHRS and CDR2 YFSETQ. This CDR3 spans 13 amino acids. The CDR3 sequence: CASSLTGHTEAFF. In DNA form, the CDR3 reads TGCGCCAGCAGCCTGACGGGCCACACTGAAGCTTTCTTT.

The rearrangement uses TRBV27 and TRBJ1-1; TRBD1 matches 7 bases. The length of the CDR3 is 13 residues. Germline trimming cut 2 bases from V and 5 bases from J; bases unmatched to any gene: 2. Germline-derived CDR1 and CDR2 are MNHEY and SMNVEV (reference sequence). CDR3 sequence: CASSLQGVTEAFF. The CDR3 DNA sequence: TGTGCCAGCAGTTTACAGGGGGTAACTGAAGCTTTCTTT.

This sequence joins TRBV5-4 and TRBJ2-1; 8 positions match TRBD1. The CDR3 is 15 residues long. The V gene end was trimmed by 0 bases and the J gene end by 4 bases; junction bases not matched to a gene: 3. Germline V gene sequence: CDR1 SGHNT, CDR2 YYREEE (reference sequence). The CDR3 nucleotides read TGTGCCAGCAGCTTGGACAGGGGGTTTTACAATGAGCAGTTCTTC. Protein sequence: CASSLDRGFYNEQFF.

The chain joins TRBV7-3 to TRBJ2-5, with TRBD2 matching over 8 bases. CDR1 and CDR2 (germline): SGHTA, FQGTGA. The CDR3 is 16 amino acids. V was clipped by 5 bases and J by 1 base; unmatched bases: 9. The CDR3 here is CASSLSGLAGQETQYF. The DNA of the CDR3 is TGTGCCAGCAGCCTGTCGGGGCTAGCGGGCCAAGAGACCCAGTACTTC.

The chain carries TRBV4-1 and TRBJ2-1; the match to TRBD2 covers 10 bases. The CDR3 is 17 residues long. Germline trimming cut 3 bases from V and 1 base from J; bases unmatched to any gene: 6. Germline V gene data show CDR1 as MGHRA and CDR2 as YSYEKL. The CDR3 DNA sequence: TGCGCCAGCAGCCAGGACGGGACTAGCGCGTCCTACAATGAGCAGTTCTTC. The encoded protein is CASSQDGTSASYNEQFF.

Only one count was recorded for this clone. The identical CDR3 is also encoded by other nucleotide sequences in the sample. The V and J genes are TRBV27 and TRBJ2-7, with 7 bases aligning to TRBD1. With V trimmed by 4 bases and J by 6 bases, 3 bases remained unmatched. The CDR3 extends over 12 amino acids. In germline, CDR1 is MNHEY, CDR2 SMNVEV (reference sequence). The CDR3 loop is CASSSTGVEQYF. DNA of the CDR3: TGTGCCAGCAGTTCAACAGGGGTCGAGCAGTACTTC.

Note on this clone: Different DNA sequences within this sample yield the same CDR3. The V gene is TRBV7-3, the J gene TRBJ2-5; D tentatively fits TRBD1 or TRBD2 (6 bases each). Per the germline V gene, CDR1 is SGHTA and CDR2 is FQGTGA. V was cut by 2 bases and J by 2 bases, with 12 bases left in between. CDR3 size: 15 residues. The CDR3 nucleotides are TGTGCCAGCAGCTTAGGAGGGGGGCGTCAAGAGACCCAGTACTTC. It encodes CASSLGGGRQETQYF.

The chain uses TRBV11-1 and TRBJ1-4; 7 nucleotides agree with TRBD1. V lost 7 bases to trimming and J lost 7 bases; unmatched junction nucleotides: 12. This CDR3 has 15 residues. Germline V CDR1 and CDR2: SGHAT, FQDESV (reference sequence). DNA for the CDR3: TGTGCCAGCACCACTCGGGCAGGGGACAGTGAAAAACTGTTTTTT. This gives the protein CASTTRAGDSEKLFF.

This clone occurred once. The V gene is TRBV7-5, the J gene TRBJ2-3; no DNA check was done on the table's D call, TRBD1. TRBV7-5 corresponds to a pseudogene. This CDR3 region has 15 residues. Written as DNA, the CDR3 is TGTGCCAGAAACAATTGGACAGCTCCGTGGGATACGCAGTATTTT. Translation: CARNNWTAPWDTQYF.

Comments on this clone: Other DNA sequences in the sample encode the same CDR3. The chain uses TRBV18 and TRBJ2-7, with 8 bases aligning to TRBD2. Trimming took 0 bases from V and 4 from J; bases not matched to a gene: 8. This CDR3 comprises 16 residues. Germline CDR1 reads KGHSH; CDR2 reads LQKENI. CDR3 residues: CASSPPGSGGSYEQYF. DNA of the CDR3: TGTGCCAGCTCACCACCGGGTTCGGGAGGGTCTTACGAGCAGTACTTC.

This chain uses TRBV9 with TRBJ2-5, with a tentative D call TRBD2 (6 bases). CDR1 and CDR2 (germline): SGDLS, YYNGEE. The CDR3 is 14 amino acids. Between the trimmed V and J ends, which lost 0 bases and 2 bases, there was a span of 8 bases. Here the CDR3 reads CASSVAGAQETQYF. CDR3 coding DNA: TGTGCCAGCAGCGTAGCGGGAGCGCAAGAGACCCAGTACTTC. Supplemented by reference TRBV9 and TRBJ2-5, the full variable domain reads DSGVTQTPKHLITATGQRVTLRCSPRSGDLSVYWYQQSLDQGLQFLIQYYNGEERAKGNILERFSAQQFPDLHSELNLSSLELGDSALYFCASSVAGAQETQYFGPGTRLLVL.